The rows below give T cell receptor beta chains drawn from one sample of a study of OX40 agonist ivuxolimab in advanced cancers. This table comes from immunoSEQ multiplex PCR, and its TCRdb copy is limited to in-frame clones, with some not included. The sample shows 57,000 or so clones, around four fifths of them seen only once. Sequenced here: CD4+ or CD8+ T cells sorted from blood, sampled in a trial of the OX40 agonist ivuxolimab. All receptors come from an adult with an advanced solid tumor such as melanoma, head and neck, liver or kidney cancer. The CDR3 runs from the conserved cysteine through the conserved F or W. The D gene is left open where the match is weak. Size values are once, few and many counts, or a class for expanded clones, and some rows have none.

J gene: TRBJ2-1
V gene: TRBV7-8
D gene: TRBD1
clone size: .
CDR3 protein: CASSPGGQFNEQFF
CDR3 DNA: TGTGCCAGCAGCCCTGGGGGACAGTTCAATGAGCAGTTCTTC

J gene: TRBJ1-6
V gene: TRBV30
D gene: .
clone size: .
CDR3 protein: CAWSVGDPRDSPLHF
CDR3 DNA: TGTGCCTGGAGTGTAGGGGACCCCAGGGATTCACCCCTCCACTTT

J gene: TRBJ2-1
V gene: TRBV2
D gene: TRBD2
clone size: .
CDR3 protein: CASSEIVLAGGYNEQFF
CDR3 DNA: TGTGCCAGCAGTGAAATCGTACTAGCGGGAGGGTACAATGAGCAGTTCTTC

J gene: TRBJ2-1
V gene: TRBV7-3
D gene: .
clone size: .
CDR3 protein: CASSLTGIGHNEQFF
CDR3 DNA: TGTGCCAGCAGCTTAACAGGGATAGGGCACAATGAGCAGTTCTTC

J gene: TRBJ2-7
V gene: TRBV7-2
D gene: .
clone size: .
CDR3 protein: CASSLDFSEYEQYF
CDR3 DNA: TGTGCCAGCAGCCTGGACTTCTCTGAGTACGAGCAGTACTTC

J gene: TRBJ2-2
V gene: TRBV27
D gene: TRBD1
clone size: .
CDR3 protein: CASSLRTGIGAGELFF
CDR3 DNA: TGTGCCAGCAGTTTACGGACAGGGATCGGGGCCGGGGAGCTGTTTTTT

J gene: TRBJ1-1
V gene: TRBV2
D gene: .
clone size: .
CDR3 protein: CASSRDGYTEAFF
CDR3 DNA: TGTGCCAGCAGTCGGGACGGATACACTGAAGCTTTCTTT

J gene: TRBJ1-1
V gene: TRBV7-9
D gene: .
clone size: .
CDR3 protein: CASSEGRLNTEAFF
CDR3 DNA: TGTGCCAGCAGCGAGGGACGGTTGAACACTGAAGCTTTCTTT

J gene: TRBJ2-3
V gene: TRBV5-6
D gene: .
clone size: .
CDR3 protein: CASSSRPGSTDTQYF
CDR3 DNA: TGTGCCAGCAGCTCACGGCCGGGAAGCACAGATACGCAGTATTTT

J gene: TRBJ2-7
V gene: TRBV7-8
D gene: .
clone size: few
CDR3 protein: CASSPRQLAKQYF
CDR3 DNA: TGTGCCAGCAGCCCCCGACAGCTAGCAAAGCAGTACTTC

J gene: TRBJ1-2
V gene: TRBV5-1
D gene: .
clone size: .
CDR3 protein: CASSLNGVYGYTF
CDR3 DNA: TGTGCCAGCAGCTTGAACGGAGTCTATGGCTACACCTTC

J gene: TRBJ2-7
V gene: TRBV11-3
D gene: .
clone size: .
CDR3 protein: CASSFHALAPYEQYF
CDR3 DNA: TGTGCCAGCAGCTTTCACGCACTAGCCCCCTACGAGCAGTACTTC

J gene: TRBJ2-6
V gene: TRBV9
D gene: .
clone size: once
CDR3 protein: CASSHLVGPPGANVLTF
CDR3 DNA: TGTGCCAGCAGCCATCTCGTGGGGCCCCCTGGGGCCAACGTCCTGACTTTC

J gene: TRBJ2-3
V gene: TRBV11-3
D gene: TRBD2
clone size: .
CDR3 protein: CASSASGGARDTQYF
CDR3 DNA: TGTGCCAGCAGCGCTAGCGGGGGGGCGAGAGATACGCAGTATTTT

J gene: TRBJ2-3
V gene: TRBV2
D gene: .
clone size: few
CDR3 protein: CASYRFSTDTQYF
CDR3 DNA: TGTGCCAGCTATCGGTTTTCAACAGATACGCAGTATTTT

J gene: TRBJ2-1
V gene: TRBV30
D gene: TRBD2
clone size: .
CDR3 protein: CAWSIGRDREQFF
CDR3 DNA: TGTGCCTGGAGTATCGGGAGGGACCGTGAGCAGTTCTTC

J gene: TRBJ1-4
V gene: TRBV9
D gene: .
clone size: few
CDR3 protein: CASSVSITNEKLFF
CDR3 DNA: TGTGCCAGCAGCGTTTCGATAACTAATGAAAAACTGTTTTTT

J gene: TRBJ1-5
V gene: TRBV27
D gene: .
clone size: .
CDR3 protein: CASSFSGASQPQHF
CDR3 DNA: TGTGCCAGCAGTTTTTCAGGGGCGAGTCAGCCCCAGCATTTT

J gene: TRBJ2-7
V gene: TRBV11-1
D gene: .
clone size: .
CDR3 protein: CASSLGSVSPYEQYF
CDR3 DNA: TGTGCCAGCAGCTTAGGATCCGTTTCCCCCTACGAGCAGTACTTC

J gene: TRBJ2-7
V gene: TRBV5-4
D gene: TRBD2
clone size: .
CDR3 protein: CASSLGGLAGGYEQYF
CDR3 DNA: TGTGCCAGCAGCTTGGGGGGACTAGCGGGAGGGTACGAGCAGTACTTC